This TCR beta chain came from a study of glioma-infiltrating T cells. CDR3 length: 15 residues. Trimming shortened V by 2 bases and J by 2 bases, and 14 bases separated the two germline ends. Looked up from germline, CDR1 is SGHRS and CDR2 is YFSETQ. Findings and caveats of the study: Tissue and blood shared very few CDR3 sequences. Above-expected tissue-blood divergence occurred in all gliomas, most in low-grade ones.

This clonotype showed up just a few times. No antigen is known for it. The iRepertoire nested amplicon-rescue multiplex PCR amplified TCR alpha and beta CDR3s from RNA. Input was 100-400 ng of tissue mRNA or PBMC total RNA. TCRdb reanalysed the multiplex PCR reads using MiXCR and keeps one entry per CDR3 protein. The sample lists approximately 110,000 distinct CDR3 sequences; approximately 25% were seen once. Sequenced material: glioma tissue, nonneoplastic brain tissue, or PBMCs (not recorded which). This chain connects TRBV5-1 to TRBJ2-7; perhaps D is TRBD1 or TRBD2 (5 bases each). This clonotype originated in a human donor with low-grade glioma or glioblastoma, undergoing nonglioma brain surgery, or in good health (not recorded which). The CDR3: CASSFSGTDPYEQYF. The CDR3 DNA is TGCGCCAGCAGCTTTTCCGGGACCGACCCCTACGAGCAGTACTTC. Full variable domain (rest looked up from reference TRBV5-1 and TRBJ2-7): KAGVTQTPRYLIKTRGQQVTLSCSPISGHRSVSWYQQTPGQGLQFLFEYFSETQRNKGNFPGRFSGRQFSNSRSEMNVSTLELGDSALYLCASSFSGTDPYEQYFGPGTRLTVT.